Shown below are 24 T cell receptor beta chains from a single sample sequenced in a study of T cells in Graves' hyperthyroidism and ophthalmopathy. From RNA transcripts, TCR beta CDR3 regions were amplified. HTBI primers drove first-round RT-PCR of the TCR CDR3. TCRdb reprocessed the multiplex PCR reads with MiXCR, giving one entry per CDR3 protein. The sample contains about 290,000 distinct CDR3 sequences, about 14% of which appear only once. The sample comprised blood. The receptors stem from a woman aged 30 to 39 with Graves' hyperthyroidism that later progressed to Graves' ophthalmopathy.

CDR3 region: CASGWGGSTDTQYF. Written as DNA, the CDR3 is TGTGCCAGCGGGTGGGGTGGTAGCACAGATACGCAGTATTTT. V usage is TRBV12-3 or TRBV12-4 and J usage is TRBJ2-3; D gene unclear. The CDR3 covers 14 residues. V was clipped by 8 bases and J by 0 bases, with 12 bases between them.

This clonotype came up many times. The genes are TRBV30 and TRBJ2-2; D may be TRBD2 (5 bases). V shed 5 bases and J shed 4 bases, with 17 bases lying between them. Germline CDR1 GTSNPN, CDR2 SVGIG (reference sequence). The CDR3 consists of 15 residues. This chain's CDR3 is CAWVSRDRLTGELFF. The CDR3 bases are TGTGCCTGGGTTTCCCGGGATCGGCTCACCGGGGAGCTGTTTTTT. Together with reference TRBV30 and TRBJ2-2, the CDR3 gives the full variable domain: SQTIHQWPATLVQPVGSPLSLECTVEGTSNPNLYWYRQAAGRGLQLLFYSVGIGQISSEVPQNLSASRPQDRQFILSSKKLLLSDSGFYLCAWVSRDRLTGELFFGEGSRLTVL.

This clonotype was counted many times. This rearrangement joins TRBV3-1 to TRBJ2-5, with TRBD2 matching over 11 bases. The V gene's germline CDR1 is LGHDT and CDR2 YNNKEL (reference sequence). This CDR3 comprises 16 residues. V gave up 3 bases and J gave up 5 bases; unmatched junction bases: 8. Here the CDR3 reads CASSQALAGGGETQYF. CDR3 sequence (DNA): TGTGCCAGCAGCCAGGCCCTAGCGGGAGGAGGGGAGACCCAGTACTTC.

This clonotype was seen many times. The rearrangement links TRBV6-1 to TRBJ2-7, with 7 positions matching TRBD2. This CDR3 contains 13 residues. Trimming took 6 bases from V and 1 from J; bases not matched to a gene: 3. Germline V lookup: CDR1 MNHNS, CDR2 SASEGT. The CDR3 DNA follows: TGTGCCAGCAGGTCGGGACTATCCTACGAGCAGTACTTC. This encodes CASRSGLSYEQYF.

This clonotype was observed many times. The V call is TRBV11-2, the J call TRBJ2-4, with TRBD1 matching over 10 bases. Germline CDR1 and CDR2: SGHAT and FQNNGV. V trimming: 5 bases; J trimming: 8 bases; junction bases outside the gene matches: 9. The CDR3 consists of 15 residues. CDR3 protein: CASSPHWDRGYIQYF. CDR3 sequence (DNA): TGTGCCAGCAGCCCCCATTGGGACAGGGGATACATTCAGTACTTC.

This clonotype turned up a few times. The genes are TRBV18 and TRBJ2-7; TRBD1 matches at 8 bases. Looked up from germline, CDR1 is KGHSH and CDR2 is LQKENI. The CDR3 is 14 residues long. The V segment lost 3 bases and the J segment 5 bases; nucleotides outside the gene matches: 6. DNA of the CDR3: TGTGCCAGCTCACCTAGACAGGGGTTCAACGAGCAGTACTTC. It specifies CASSPRQGFNEQYF.

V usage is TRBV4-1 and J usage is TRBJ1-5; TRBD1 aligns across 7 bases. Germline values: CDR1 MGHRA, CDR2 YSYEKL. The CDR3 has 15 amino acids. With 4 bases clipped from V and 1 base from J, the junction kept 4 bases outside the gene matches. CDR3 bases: TGCGCCAGCAGCCCCGGGACAGTCAGCAATCAGCCCCAGCATTTT. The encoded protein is CASSPGTVSNQPQHF.

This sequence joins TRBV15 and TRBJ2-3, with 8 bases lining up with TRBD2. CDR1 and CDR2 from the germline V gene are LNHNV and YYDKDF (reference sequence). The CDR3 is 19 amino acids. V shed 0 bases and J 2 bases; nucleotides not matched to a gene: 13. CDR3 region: CATSRDLAPTSGTTDTQYF. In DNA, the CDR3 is TGTGCCACCAGCAGAGATTTAGCCCCCACTAGCGGAACCACAGATACGCAGTATTTT.

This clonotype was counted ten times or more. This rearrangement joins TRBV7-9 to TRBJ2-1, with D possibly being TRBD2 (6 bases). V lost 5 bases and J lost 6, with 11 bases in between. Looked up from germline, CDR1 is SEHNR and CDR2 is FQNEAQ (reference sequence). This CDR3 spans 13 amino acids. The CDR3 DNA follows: TGTGCCAGCAGCCCCCCGCGGGGCAATGAGCAGTTCTTC. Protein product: CASSPPRGNEQFF.

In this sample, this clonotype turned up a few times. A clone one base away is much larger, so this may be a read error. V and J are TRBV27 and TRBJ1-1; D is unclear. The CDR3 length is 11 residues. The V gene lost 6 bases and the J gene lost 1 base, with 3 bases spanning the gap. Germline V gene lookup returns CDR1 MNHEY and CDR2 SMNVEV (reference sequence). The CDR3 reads CASRANTEAFF. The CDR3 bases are TGTGCCAGCAGAGCGAACACTGAAGCTTTCTTT.

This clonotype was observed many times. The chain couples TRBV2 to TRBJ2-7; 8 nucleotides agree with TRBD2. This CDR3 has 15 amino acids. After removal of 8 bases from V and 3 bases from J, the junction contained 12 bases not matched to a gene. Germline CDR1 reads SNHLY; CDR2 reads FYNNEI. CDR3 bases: TGTGCCAGCTCCGGGAGGGCAATAGTTCTCTACGAGCAGTACTTC. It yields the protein CASSGRAIVLYEQYF.

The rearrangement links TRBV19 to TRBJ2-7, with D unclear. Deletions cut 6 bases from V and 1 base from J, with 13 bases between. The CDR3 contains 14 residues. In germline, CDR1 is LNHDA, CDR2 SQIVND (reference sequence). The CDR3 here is CASRSIDTSYEQYF. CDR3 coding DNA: TGTGCCAGTAGATCAATTGACACATCCTACGAGCAGTACTTC.

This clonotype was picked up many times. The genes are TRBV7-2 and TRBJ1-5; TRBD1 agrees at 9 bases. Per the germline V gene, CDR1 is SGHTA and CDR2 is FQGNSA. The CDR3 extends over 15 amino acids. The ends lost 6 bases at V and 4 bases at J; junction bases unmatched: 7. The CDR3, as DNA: TGTGCCAGCAGTTTGACAGGGGGGGCAAATCAGCCCCAGCATTTT. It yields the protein CASSLTGGANQPQHF.

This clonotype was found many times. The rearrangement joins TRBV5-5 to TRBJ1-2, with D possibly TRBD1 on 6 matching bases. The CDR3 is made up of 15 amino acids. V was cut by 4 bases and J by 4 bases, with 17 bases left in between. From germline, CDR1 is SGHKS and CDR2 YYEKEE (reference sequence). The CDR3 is CASSQQTGTSYGYTF. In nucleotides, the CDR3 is TGTGCCAGCAGCCAACAAACAGGGACGTCCTATGGCTACACCTTC.

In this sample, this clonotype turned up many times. The CDR3: CASTQKWGYQDEQYF. The CDR3 nucleotides read TGTGCCAGCACCCAAAAGTGGGGCTACCAGGACGAGCAGTACTTC. The chain couples TRBV6-2 or TRBV6-3 to TRBJ2-7, with D possibly matching TRBD1 (5 bases). Germline V gene sequence: CDR1 MNHEY, CDR2 SVGEGT. This CDR3 is 15 amino acids long. V gave up 7 bases and J gave up 5 bases, with 21 bases separating them.

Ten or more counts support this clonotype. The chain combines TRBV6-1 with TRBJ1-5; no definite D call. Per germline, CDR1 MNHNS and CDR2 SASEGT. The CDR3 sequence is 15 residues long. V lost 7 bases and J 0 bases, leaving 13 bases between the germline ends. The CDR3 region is CASTGPGYSNQPQHF. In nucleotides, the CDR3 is TGTGCCAGCACCGGCCCGGGTTATAGCAATCAGCCCCAGCATTTT.

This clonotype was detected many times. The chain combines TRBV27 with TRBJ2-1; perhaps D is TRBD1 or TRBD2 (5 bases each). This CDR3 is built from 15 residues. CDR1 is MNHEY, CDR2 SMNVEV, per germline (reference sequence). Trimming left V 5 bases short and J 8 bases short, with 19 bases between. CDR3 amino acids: CASSPRRGAIDEQFF. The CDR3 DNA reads TGTGCCAGCAGTCCCCGTCGGGGCGCGATCGATGAGCAGTTCTTC.

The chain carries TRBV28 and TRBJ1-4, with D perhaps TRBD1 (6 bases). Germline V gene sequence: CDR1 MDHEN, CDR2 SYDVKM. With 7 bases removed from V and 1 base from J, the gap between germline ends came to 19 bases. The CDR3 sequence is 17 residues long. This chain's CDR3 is CASKGTPEGGTNEKLFF. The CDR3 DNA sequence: TGTGCCAGCAAGGGAACCCCCGAAGGGGGAACTAATGAAAAACTGTTTTTT.

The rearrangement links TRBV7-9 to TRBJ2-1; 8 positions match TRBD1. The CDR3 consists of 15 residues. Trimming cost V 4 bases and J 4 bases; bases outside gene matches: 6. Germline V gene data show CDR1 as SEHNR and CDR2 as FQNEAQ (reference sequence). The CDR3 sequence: CASSSDRGRYNEQFF. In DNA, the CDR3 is TGTGCCAGCAGCTCCGACAGGGGACGGTACAATGAGCAGTTCTTC.

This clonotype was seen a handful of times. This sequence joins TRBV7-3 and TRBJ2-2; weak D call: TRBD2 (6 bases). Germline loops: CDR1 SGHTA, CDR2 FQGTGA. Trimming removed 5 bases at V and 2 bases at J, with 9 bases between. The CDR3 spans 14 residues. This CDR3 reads CASSEGTNTGELFF. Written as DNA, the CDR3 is TGTGCCAGCAGCGAAGGGACTAACACCGGGGAGCTGTTTTTT.

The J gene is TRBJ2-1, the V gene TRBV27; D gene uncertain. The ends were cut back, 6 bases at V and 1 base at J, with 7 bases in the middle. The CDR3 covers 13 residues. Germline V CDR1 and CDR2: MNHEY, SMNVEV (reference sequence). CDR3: CASSDLSYNEQFF. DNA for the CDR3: TGTGCCAGCAGCGATCTTTCCTACAATGAGCAGTTCTTC.

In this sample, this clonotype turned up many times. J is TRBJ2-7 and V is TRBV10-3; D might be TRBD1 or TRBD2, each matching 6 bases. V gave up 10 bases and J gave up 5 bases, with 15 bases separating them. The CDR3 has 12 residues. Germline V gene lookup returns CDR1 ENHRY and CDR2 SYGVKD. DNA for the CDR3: TGTGCCACAAAAGGGGGGTCCCACGAGCAGTACTTC. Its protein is CATKGGSHEQYF.

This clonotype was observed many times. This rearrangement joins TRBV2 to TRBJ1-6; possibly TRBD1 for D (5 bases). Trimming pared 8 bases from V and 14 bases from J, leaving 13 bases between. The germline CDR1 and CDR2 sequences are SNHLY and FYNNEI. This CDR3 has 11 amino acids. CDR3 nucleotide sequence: TGTGCCAGCTTGGACACCCTAGCCCTCCACTTT. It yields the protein CASLDTLALHF.

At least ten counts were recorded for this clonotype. The CDR3 nucleotides are TGTGCCAGCAGCTTAAATTTCGGCCTCCTCGAGGACACTGAAGCTTTCTTT. Translating gives CASSLNFGLLEDTEAFF. J is TRBJ1-1 and V is TRBV7-9; D gene unclear. Germline CDR1 and CDR2: SEHNR and FQNEAQ (reference sequence). V was clipped by 2 bases and J by 3 bases, with 19 bases between them. The CDR3 totals 17 residues.